This TCR beta chain was found in a study of blood T cell repertoires in COVID-19. Background on the study: Researchers got acute and convalescent COVID-19 samples from the United States, Italy and Spain. In each case, the material was cDNA or gDNA derived from T cells, B-cell-depleted T cells, or PBMCs.

Method: immunoSEQ multiplex PCR; TCRdb's copy keeps in-frame clones and lacks some. The repertoire holds about 64,000 clones, with around 90% as singletons. The V end lost 6 bases, the J end lost 3 bases, and 25 bases lay between the germline ends. The CDR3 is made up of 18 amino acids. Germline loops: CDR1 SGHRS, CDR2 YFSETQ. The rearrangement links TRBV5-1 to TRBJ1-3, with D possibly being TRBD1 (6 bases). The TCR sequence derives from a woman older than 75 with active COVID-19. Input material: peripheral blood. The CDR3 bases are TGCGCCAGCACGTCGGGGTCGGGGGGCGCAGGTGGTGGAAACACCATATATTTT. Its translation is CASTSGSGGAGGGNTIYF.